The 27 T cell receptor beta chains given below trace back to one sample, sequenced in a study of blood T cells in healthy people across ages. With a J-beta primer mix and a sample-barcoded 5' primer, a second PCR ran roughly 7 to 11 cycles. TCRdb itself ran the 5' RACE reads through MiXCR, one entry per CDR3 protein. Among a few hundred thousand distinct CDR3 sequences, 52% were seen once, and the ten largest hold roughly 51%. Sequenced input: blood. The receptor set was obtained from a man aged 60 to 69 in good health.

This clonotype has a single count. This rearrangement joins TRBV30 to TRBJ2-7, with a weak D call TRBD1 (5 bases). Trimming shortened V by 3 bases and J by 2 bases, and 8 bases separated the two germline ends. The germline gives CDR1 GTSNPN, CDR2 SVGIG (reference sequence). The CDR3 spans 12 residues. The CDR3 reads CAWRNRTYEQYF. The CDR3 coding sequence is TGTGCCTGGAGAAACAGGACCTACGAGCAGTACTTC.

As DNA, the CDR3 is TGCAGCTCCCGGCTAGCGGTCCAAGAGACCCAGTACTTC. Protein sequence: CSSRLAVQETQYF. The chain is built from TRBV29-1 and TRBJ2-5; the match to TRBD2 covers 7 bases. CDR1 and CDR2 from the germline V gene are SQVTM and ANQGSEA. Unmatched junction bases numbered 7, after V lost 8 bases and J lost 1 base. The CDR3 has 13 residues.

To note about this clonotype: A junction end diverges from the germline sequence, so it may reflect a read error. J is TRBJ2-5 and V is TRBV3-1; no clear D. Germline V CDR1 and CDR2: LGHDT, YNNKEL (reference sequence). CDR3 length: 14 residues. The chain's CDR3 is CAGSPLTSGVTQYF. DNA of the CDR3: TGTGCCGGCAGCCCTCTTACCTCAGGAGTGACCCAGTACTTC.

As for this clonotype: A much bigger clone sits one base away, suggesting this may be a read error. This sequence joins TRBV4-3 and TRBJ2-1; TRBD1 might be the D (6 bases). The DNA matches TRBJ2-7 better at its end, which makes the J call doubtful. The germline V gene has CDR1 LGHNA and CDR2 YSLEER. The CDR3 has 14 amino acids. This chain's CDR3 is CALQGKGVYNEQYF. The DNA for the CDR3 is TGCGCCTTACAAGGGAAGGGGGTCTACAATGAGCAGTACTTC.

A few counts support this clonotype. The V and J genes are TRBV4-3 and TRBJ2-1; 12 bases match TRBD2. The germline CDR1 and CDR2 sequences are LGHNA and YSLEER. Trimming at V came to 3 bases and at J to 9 bases, leaving 15 bases not matched to a gene. The CDR3 has 18 amino acids. The CDR3 region has the DNA TGCGCCAGCAGCCAGGCTATACCCCTAGCGGGAGGGCCAGGTGAGCAGTTCTTC. This codes for CASSQAIPLAGGPGEQFF.

The gene calls are TRBV29-1 and TRBJ1-1, with D perhaps TRBD1 (6 bases). CDR3 size: 13 residues. CDR1 is SQVTM and CDR2 is ANQGSEA in the germline V gene. V dropped 7 bases and J dropped 4 bases, with 16 bases sitting between them. Written as DNA, the CDR3 is TGCAGCGCGGGGGCGGCTGAGGGCACTGAAGCTTTCTTT. Translated: CSAGAAEGTEAFF.

This clonotype was counted a few times. The chain joins TRBV24-1 to TRBJ2-3; no clear D gene. Trimming took 4 bases from V and 5 from J, leaving 3 bases between them. This CDR3 has 11 residues. Germline V gene data show CDR1 as KGHDR and CDR2 as SFDVKD. Here the CDR3 DNA reads TGTGCCACCAGTGAAGGAGATACGCAGTATTTT. Its translation is CATSEGDTQYF.

CDR3 sequence: CASSPDLQGYEQYF. DNA of the CDR3: TGTGCCAGCAGTCCCGACCTTCAGGGGTACGAGCAGTACTTC. J is TRBJ2-7 and V is TRBV2; possibly TRBD1 for D (6 bases). The V and J ends lost 5 bases and 4 bases respectively, with 15 bases between them. CDR1 is SNHLY and CDR2 is FYNNEI in the germline V gene. CDR3 length: 14 amino acids.

The sample holds many counts of this clonotype. The chain links TRBV19 to TRBJ2-7; D tentatively fits TRBD1 or TRBD2 (5 bases each). V lost 1 base and J 2 bases, leaving 12 bases between the germline ends. The germline gives CDR1 LNHDA, CDR2 SQIVND (reference sequence). The CDR3 has 15 amino acids. This CDR3 is CASSIAEGTTYEQYF. Here the CDR3 DNA reads TGTGCCAGTAGTATAGCCGAGGGGACGACCTACGAGCAGTACTTC.

CDR3: CATSDFGLAGFNEQFF. CDR3 nucleotide sequence: TGTGCCACCAGTGATTTTGGCCTAGCGGGATTCAATGAGCAGTTCTTC. The chain couples TRBV24-1 to TRBJ2-1; 9 positions agree with TRBD2. The CDR3 is made up of 16 amino acids. The trim removed 1 base at V and 6 bases at J, leaving 6 bases unmatched. The germline V gene has CDR1 KGHDR and CDR2 SFDVKD.

The chain links TRBV28 to TRBJ1-2; D ambiguous. Germline-derived CDR1 and CDR2 are MDHEN and SYDVKM. V was pared by 5 bases and J by 1 base, with 11 bases between. This CDR3 has 14 amino acids. CDR3 residues: CASSGSQYNYGYTF. The CDR3 region has the DNA TGTGCCAGCAGTGGTAGCCAGTATAACTATGGCTACACCTTC.

The chain recombines TRBV2 with TRBJ1-2; D ambiguous. CDR1 and CDR2 from the germline V gene are SNHLY and FYNNEI. Deletions cut 2 bases from V and 1 base from J, with 14 bases between. The CDR3 runs 16 residues. The CDR3 reads CASSELAGYLNYGYTF. DNA for the CDR3: TGTGCCAGCAGTGAACTGGCAGGCTATCTTAACTATGGCTACACCTTC.

This clonotype occurred a few times. The rearrangement joins TRBV25-1 to TRBJ1-2; D not certain. The CDR3 spans 13 residues. Per germline, CDR1 MGHDK and CDR2 SYGVNS. Trimming stripped 7 bases from V and 8 bases from J, with 17 bases between. CDR3 protein: CASTRTGEWGYTF. The DNA of the CDR3 is TGTGCCAGCACCCGGACGGGCGAGTGGGGCTACACCTTC.

The gene calls are TRBV20-1 and TRBJ2-3; 12 bases line up with TRBD2. The J segment lost 5 bases and the V segment lost 3 bases, leaving 9 bases of the junction unmatched. The CDR3 totals 16 residues. Germline assignment: CDR1 DFQATT and CDR2 SNEGSKA (reference sequence). CDR3 loop: CSASSLAGGSKDTQYF. DNA of the CDR3: TGCAGTGCTAGCTCACTAGCGGGAGGTTCAAAAGATACGCAGTATTTT.

This clonotype turned up a few times. V gene TRBV12-5 combines with J gene TRBJ2-3; 7 positions match TRBD2. J was trimmed by 0 bases and V by 4 bases; bases with no gene match: 7. Germline V gene data show CDR1 as LGHNT and CDR2 as FRNRAP. CDR3 length: 16 amino acids. The CDR3 sequence: CASGSRAGRSTDTQYF. The CDR3 DNA follows: TGTGCTAGTGGTTCCCGAGCGGGGCGAAGCACAGATACGCAGTATTTT.

The chain couples TRBV6-2 or TRBV6-3 to TRBJ2-1; D remains unclear. From germline, CDR1 is MNHEY and CDR2 SVGEGT. The ends were cut back, 6 bases at V and 6 bases at J, with 12 bases in the middle. CDR3 size: 13 residues. CDR3 in amino acids: CASSQSRLNEQFF. In DNA, the CDR3 is TGTGCCAGCAGCCAGAGCCGGCTCAATGAGCAGTTCTTC.

This clonotype was detected a few times. DNA for the CDR3: TGTGCCAGCCCCGGGACGCCGGCCTACGAGCAGTACTTC. The encoded protein is CASPGTPAYEQYF. This chain connects TRBV19 to TRBJ2-7; D may correspond to TRBD1 or TRBD2 (5 bases each). Germline CDR1 and CDR2: LNHDA and SQIVND (reference sequence). V was trimmed by 9 bases and J by 2 bases, leaving 14 bases between them. The CDR3 has 13 amino acids.

The chain is built from TRBV12-3 or TRBV12-4 and TRBJ2-7, with D perhaps matching TRBD2 (5 bases). CDR3 length: 14 amino acids. Trimming pared 6 bases from V and 5 bases from J, leaving 17 bases between. CDR3 sequence: CASSRFVYGDEQYF. CDR3 bases: TGTGCCAGCAGCCGCTTCGTTTACGGGGACGAGCAGTACTTC.

Ten or more counts support this clonotype. The chain employs TRBV3-1 and TRBJ1-6, with D perhaps TRBD1 (6 bases). Germline CDR1 reads LGHDT; CDR2 reads YNNKEL (reference sequence). The CDR3 is made up of 15 amino acids. Trimming cost V 2 bases and J 10 bases, with 15 bases left between them. The CDR3: CASSQLPRGLSPLHF. In DNA form, the CDR3 reads TGTGCCAGCAGCCAACTTCCCAGGGGCCTCTCACCCCTCCACTTT.

This sequence joins TRBV7-2 and TRBJ2-1, with TRBD1 as a possible D gene (7 bases). CDR1 is SGHTA and CDR2 is FQGNSA in the germline V gene. This CDR3 is built from 19 residues. V was pared by 2 bases and J by 1 base, with 21 bases between. CDR3: CASSLRPGGPTRSYNEQFF. DNA for the CDR3: TGTGCCAGCAGCTTAAGGCCAGGGGGGCCCACTAGGTCCTACAATGAGCAGTTCTTC.

The V call is TRBV9, the J call TRBJ2-3; 14 positions agree with TRBD2. CDR3 length equals 17 residues. The V gene end was trimmed by 4 bases and the J gene end by 4 bases; junction bases not matched to a gene: 8. Germline V CDR1 and CDR2: SGDLS, YYNGEE. CDR3 in amino acids: CASSLSGLAGVADTQYF. For the CDR3, the DNA is TGTGCCAGCAGCTTATCGGGACTAGCGGGAGTCGCAGATACGCAGTATTTT.

The chain has TRBV21-1 and TRBJ2-3; the DNA was not compared with TRBD1, the D call given in the table. TRBV21-1 constitutes a pseudogene. CDR3 size: 17 residues. As DNA, the CDR3 is TGTGCCAGCAGTTTGGAGGGTAACAGGGCTTTAGGAGATACGCAGTATTTT. Residues: CASSLEGNRALGDTQYF.

The table lists this clonotype with a few counts. The chain has TRBV25-1 and TRBJ2-5; 11 positions match TRBD2. Unmatched junction bases numbered 4, after V lost 4 bases and J lost 3 bases. CDR1 and CDR2 (germline): MGHDK, SYGVNS. This CDR3 is 15 amino acids long. This CDR3 is CASSGRLAGKETQYF. CDR3 DNA sequence: TGTGCCAGCAGTGGTCGACTAGCGGGAAAAGAGACCCAGTACTTC.

The chain couples TRBV6-6 to TRBJ1-1; D ambiguous. The V end lost 1 base, the J end lost 1 base, and 13 bases lay between the germline ends. This CDR3 comprises 16 residues. The germline gives CDR1 MNHNY, CDR2 SVGAGI (reference sequence). CDR3 residues: CASSYLAGSPNTEAFF. DNA for the CDR3: TGTGCCAGCAGTTACTTGGCAGGCTCGCCGAACACTGAAGCTTTCTTT.

This clonotype came up a few times. The chain combines TRBV15 with TRBJ1-2; possibly TRBD1 for D (5 bases). V was pared by 0 bases and J by 3 bases, with 14 bases between. CDR1 and CDR2 (germline): LNHNV, YYDKDF (reference sequence). The length of the CDR3 is 16 residues. The DNA for the CDR3 is TGTGCCACCAGCAGAGATCTTCGGGGCCGAGACTATGGCTACACCTTC. Protein sequence: CATSRDLRGRDYGYTF.

This clonotype showed up just a few times. The chain is built from TRBV11-2 and TRBJ1-2; D remains unclear. The germline CDR1 and CDR2 sequences are SGHAT and FQNNGV. V lost 0 bases and J 8 bases, leaving 10 bases between the germline ends. The CDR3 runs to 13 residues. This chain's CDR3 is CASSLDPSRGYTF. Here the CDR3 DNA reads TGTGCCAGCAGCTTAGATCCATCGCGGGGCTACACCTTC. The full variable domain, completed using reference TRBV11-2 and TRBJ1-2, is EAGVAQSPRYKIIEKRQSVAFWCNPISGHATLYWYQQILGQGPKLLIQFQNNGVVDDSQLPKDRFSAERLKGVDSTLKIQPAKLEDSAVYLCASSLDPSRGYTFGSGTRLTVV.

The V and J genes are TRBV6-6 and TRBJ1-2, with 8 bases that match TRBD1. V lost 6 bases to trimming and J lost 6 bases; unmatched junction nucleotides: 18. The CDR3 is 17 amino acids. CDR1 is MNHNY and CDR2 is SVGAGI in the germline V gene (reference sequence). The CDR3 is CASSYGRNRGRVDGYTF. The CDR3 DNA sequence: TGTGCCAGCAGCTACGGGCGTAACAGGGGGAGAGTCGATGGCTACACCTTC.